The present T cell receptor beta chain was sequenced within a study of blood T cell repertoires in COVID-19. Study summary: Acute and convalescent COVID-19 specimens originated in the United States, Italy and Spain. PBMCs, B-cell-depleted T cells, or T cells provided the cDNA or gDNA that made up the material.

As processed by the authors: From reference gene primer amplification, estimates of nucleated cell counts were derived. The method was immunoSEQ multiplex PCR; TCRdb's version includes in-frame clones alone and lacks a portion of them. The V and J calls and clone size were taken over from that table, and D and trimming were inferred from the DNA. The data contain fewer than 180,000 clones, approximately 80% of them singletons. V trimming: 2 bases; J trimming: 0 bases; junction bases outside the gene matches: 6. This CDR3 is built from 16 residues. The germline gives CDR1 KGHSH, CDR2 LQKENI. The chain uses TRBV18 and TRBJ2-7; TRBD1 aligns across 8 bases. Sequencing was done on a sample of peripheral blood. The TCR originated in a man between 65 and 80 years old with acute or convalescent COVID-19. DNA for the CDR3: TGTGCCAGCTCACCAGCCCGACAGGGGCCCTCCTACGAGCAGTACTTC. Protein product: CASSPARQGPSYEQYF.